Listed here are 20 T cell receptor beta chains from one sample, sequenced in a study of shared clonotypes between healthy human individuals. Profiled with immunoSEQ multiplex PCR; TCRdb holds only in-frame clones, not every one. The sample holds fewer than 650,000 clones; over 60% are singletons and the top ten take over 10%. The sample comprised PBMCs. These receptors all come from a middle-aged woman in good health. Some clones in this sample may be carry-over from other donors' samples.

The CDR3: CSVATGNNEQFF. The DNA of the CDR3 is TGCAGCGTTGCAACAGGGAACAATGAGCAGTTCTTC. The genes are TRBV29-1 and TRBJ2-1; TRBD1 is a possible D gene (6 bases). V was shortened by 4 bases and J by 5 bases, with 9 bases between the two germline ends. The CDR3 runs 12 residues. Germline V gives CDR1 SQVTM, CDR2 ANQGSEA.

The chain uses TRBV7-2 and TRBJ2-3; D may be TRBD1 (5 bases). V was shortened by 5 bases and J by 0 bases, with 15 bases between the two germline ends. The germline V gene has CDR1 SGHTA and CDR2 FQGNSA. There are 16 residues in the CDR3. The CDR3 coding sequence is TGTGCCAGCAGCAGACAGATTTTACCTAGCACAGATACGCAGTATTTT. It translates to CASSRQILPSTDTQYF.

The chain combines TRBV6-1 with TRBJ2-6; 7 bases are shared with TRBD1. The germline V gene has CDR1 MNHNS and CDR2 SASEGT. The junction had 1 base not matched to a gene; V was cut back by 4 bases and J by 1 base. The CDR3 spans 15 residues. CDR3: CASSARGSGANVLTF. In nucleotides, the CDR3 is TGTGCCAGCAGTGCCAGGGGGTCTGGGGCCAACGTCCTGACTTTC.

The rearrangement joins TRBV7-9 to TRBJ1-2; TRBD1 agrees at 10 bases. V was clipped by 3 bases and J by 1 base; unmatched bases: 5. This CDR3 is built from 16 residues. The V gene's germline CDR1 is SEHNR and CDR2 FQNEAQ (reference sequence). In nucleotides, the CDR3 is TGTGCCAGCAGCTTGGACAGGGGGGAGCATAACTATGGCTACACCTTC. Its protein is CASSLDRGEHNYGYTF.

V usage is TRBV2 and J usage is TRBJ1-5; D might be TRBD1 (5 bases). This CDR3 has 15 residues. Germline V gene data show CDR1 as SNHLY and CDR2 as FYNNEI. Between the trimmed V and J ends, which lost 3 bases and 0 bases, there was a span of 9 bases. The chain's CDR3 is CASSDGGASNQPQHF. CDR3 bases: TGTGCCAGCAGTGATGGCGGGGCTAGCAATCAGCCCCAGCATTTT.

This clone was found once. The rearrangement uses TRBV2 and TRBJ2-1; TRBD2 aligns across 7 bases. The CDR3 is 13 amino acids. Looked up from germline, CDR1 is SNHLY and CDR2 is FYNNEI. J gave up 2 bases and V 9 bases, and 4 bases lay outside the gene matches. As DNA, the CDR3 is TGTGCCAGTACCGGGACTACCTACAATGAGCAGTTCTTC. Translation: CASTGTTYNEQFF.

The gene calls are TRBV18 and TRBJ2-1; 7 bases align to TRBD1. Losses at the gene ends were 3 bases for V and 2 bases for J; bases not matched to a gene: 1. Germline CDR1 is KGHSH and CDR2 is LQKENI. The CDR3 totals 14 residues. CDR3 region: CASSPGTAYNEQFF. CDR3 in DNA: TGTGCCAGCTCACCCGGGACAGCCTACAATGAGCAGTTCTTC.

This clone was found once. Distinct nucleotide sequences in the sample also encode this CDR3. The CDR3 is CASSFNGGEAFF. As DNA, the CDR3 is TGTGCCAGCAGCTTCAACGGGGGCGAAGCTTTCTTT. V gene TRBV11-2 combines with J gene TRBJ1-1, with a weak D call TRBD1 (6 bases). Germline CDR1 SGHAT, CDR2 FQNNGV. The CDR3 covers 12 residues. V dropped 3 bases and J dropped 8 bases, with 10 bases sitting between them.

A note on this clone: A much larger clone lies one base from this, so it may be a read error. This sequence joins TRBV4-2 and TRBJ2-6; possibly TRBD1 for D (5 bases). Germline CDR1 reads LGHNA; CDR2 reads YNFKEQ. CDR3 size: 17 residues. The CDR3 reads CASSQDGSLSGANALTF. DNA of the CDR3: TGTGCCAGCAGCCAAGATGGCAGTCTCTCTGGGGCCAACGCCCTGACTTTC.

This chain connects TRBV28 to TRBJ2-7, with 8 bases lining up with TRBD2. The germline gives CDR1 MDHEN, CDR2 SYDVKM. V was clipped by 7 bases and J by 5 bases; unmatched bases: 13. The CDR3 is 15 amino acids. The CDR3: CASTTTGGDGDEQYF. Written as DNA, the CDR3 is TGTGCCAGCACCACCACCGGGGGGGACGGGGACGAGCAGTACTTC.

At least ten counts were recorded for this clone. J is TRBJ2-7 and V is TRBV7-9; D is unclear. Trimming took off 7 bases at V and 0 bases at J, with 19 bases between the two ends. This CDR3 has 16 residues. Germline V lookup: CDR1 SEHNR, CDR2 FQNEAQ (reference sequence). The CDR3 DNA reads TGTGCCAGCAACGATTTAGGCGCCCTCGGCTCCTACGAGCAGTACTTC. This gives the protein CASNDLGALGSYEQYF.

The rearrangement links TRBV19 to TRBJ1-5; D is ambiguous. Germline V CDR1 and CDR2: LNHDA, SQIVND (reference sequence). The length of the CDR3 is 13 residues. V was clipped by 3 bases and J by 6 bases, with 9 bases between them. The CDR3 sequence is CASSIGLLQPQHF. Written as DNA, the CDR3 is TGTGCCAGTAGTATTGGGCTCCTTCAGCCCCAGCATTTT.

The chain is built from TRBV6-1 and TRBJ2-7; D remains ambiguous. CDR3 length: 15 residues. Germline V lookup: CDR1 MNHNS, CDR2 SASEGT. Trimming stripped 1 base from V and 0 bases from J, with 10 bases between. The chain's CDR3 is CASSEEGLVSYEQYF. The CDR3 bases are TGTGCCAGCAGTGAAGAAGGTCTAGTCTCCTACGAGCAGTACTTC.

The sample holds a few counts of this clone. The chain has TRBV5-1 and TRBJ2-7, with D maybe TRBD1 (6 bases). This CDR3 is 15 amino acids long. Trimming stripped 2 bases from V and 5 bases from J, with 17 bases between. Germline V gene data show CDR1 as SGHRS and CDR2 as YFSETQ. CDR3 amino acids: CASSLQGTERDEQYF. Written as DNA, the CDR3 is TGCGCCAGCAGCTTACAGGGTACTGAGAGAGACGAGCAGTACTTC. The complete variable domain, with remaining parts taken from reference TRBV5-1 and TRBJ2-7, reads KAGVTQTPRYLIKTRGQQVTLSCSPISGHRSVSWYQQTPGQGLQFLFEYFSETQRNKGNFPGRFSGRQFSNSRSEMNVSTLELGDSALYLCASSLQGTERDEQYFGPGTRLTVT.

The J gene is TRBJ2-2, the V gene TRBV4-2; D tentatively fits TRBD1 or TRBD2 (5 bases each). The germline V gene encodes CDR1 LGHNA and CDR2 YNFKEQ. V lost 4 bases and J 4 bases, leaving 16 bases between the germline ends. The CDR3 extends over 16 amino acids. The CDR3 coding sequence is TGTGCCAGCAGCCGCACTACGGGACGCCGCACCGGGGAGCTGTTTTTT. Amino acids: CASSRTTGRRTGELFF.

This clone was counted between two and nine times. The chain carries TRBV7-3 and TRBJ1-5; D is uncertain. The CDR3 has 16 amino acids. V lost 4 bases and J lost 5, with 18 bases in between. In germline, CDR1 is SGHTA, CDR2 FQGTGA. The CDR3 nucleotides are TGTGCCAGCAGCTCCTTGGGTCCTTACCTTTATCAGCCCCAGCATTTT. Amino acids: CASSSLGPYLYQPQHF.

The sample holds a few counts of this clone. A far larger clone differs by one base, so this is likely a read error. V gene TRBV6-4 combines with J gene TRBJ1-1; D possibly corresponds to TRBD1 (5 bases). Trimming removed 3 bases from V and 1 base from J, with 9 bases in between. Germline CDR1 and CDR2: MRHNA and SNTAGT. The CDR3 covers 14 residues. CDR3 region: CASSEEQENTEAFF. Here the CDR3 DNA reads TGTGCCAGCAGTGAGGAACAGGAGAACACTGAAGCTTTCTTT.

The V call is TRBV30, the J call TRBJ2-7, with no clear D. Trimming left V 0 bases short and J 2 bases short, with 11 bases between. The CDR3 sequence is 14 residues long. Germline V gene sequence: CDR1 GTSNPN, CDR2 SVGIG (reference sequence). CDR3 DNA: TGTGCCTGGAGTGTACTATGGGAACCCTACGAGCAGTACTTC. This gives the protein CAWSVLWEPYEQYF.

CDR3 DNA sequence: TGTGCCAGCAGGACAGGCACGAACACCGGGGAGCTGTTTTTT. It specifies CASRTGTNTGELFF. The chain combines TRBV6-4 with TRBJ2-2; a weak D match, TRBD1 (6 bases). The CDR3 runs 14 residues. Germline lookup yields CDR1 MRHNA and CDR2 SNTAGT. Trimming cost V 6 bases and J 0 bases, with 8 bases left between them.

The J gene is TRBJ1-5, the V gene TRBV6-1, with 8 nucleotides matching TRBD1. The CDR3 extends over 16 amino acids. CDR1 is MNHNS and CDR2 is SASEGT in the germline V gene. Unmatched junction bases numbered 8, after V lost 2 bases and J lost 5 bases. The DNA for the CDR3 is TGTGCCAGCAGTGAATTCGGGCAGGGGGCTTATCAGCCCCAGCATTTT. Residues: CASSEFGQGAYQPQHF.